The present entry profiles one T cell receptor (beta chain) with its context. Its antigen is undetermined. A read error may be the cause here, since a much bigger clone is one base away. This sample is part of a study of T-cell reconstitution after alpha-beta-depleted transplantation in children. Notes on the study in general: Several hundred expanded graft clones reportedly gave rise to the alpha-beta T cells present about two months after transplant. Day-60 TCRbeta diversity that was high in some patients was derived from surviving recipient T cells and thymic progenitors. Newly produced T cells mostly accounted for T-cell counts and diversity one year post-transplant.

The library targeted TCRbeta and was prepared with unique molecular identifiers. TCRdb passed the PCR reads through MiXCR, listing each CDR3 protein once. The table lists under 300,000 distinct CDR3 sequences, 11% of them singletons. The CDR3 runs 15 residues. Germline CDR1 reads MNHNS; CDR2 reads SASEGT. Deletions cut 8 bases from V and 2 bases from J, with 19 bases between. The sequence came from a male patient aged 2 to 10 who had a stem cell transplant for chronic granulomatous disease, so the T cells may come from the graft donor. Material: peripheral blood, obtained 180 days after TCRalphabeta/CD19-depleted stem cell transplant. The chain recombines TRBV6-1 with TRBJ2-7, with D tentatively TRBD2 (7 bases). CDR3 protein: CASATLAGATYEQYF. The CDR3 nucleotides are TGTGCCAGCGCCACCCTTGCGGGGGCGACCTACGAGCAGTACTTC.